One sample yielded the 17 T cell receptor beta chains listed below, sequenced in a study of STAT5B mutations in CD4+ large granular lymphocyte leukemia. The method was immunoSEQ multiplex PCR; TCRdb's version includes in-frame clones alone and lacks a portion of them. Of 25,000 to 35,000 clones in the sample, roughly 74% were seen once. The specimen was CD4+ T cells from blood buffy coats. Source of these receptors: a human donor in good health.

The genes are TRBV29-1 and TRBJ1-1; no clear D. The CDR3 totals 12 residues. The germline V and J ends were trimmed by 6 bases and 1 base, with 9 bases remaining between them. Germline loops: CDR1 SQVTM, CDR2 ANQGSEA. In DNA, the CDR3 is TGCAGCGTCGGTGCGAGGAACACTGAAGCTTTCTTT. Its protein is CSVGARNTEAFF.

The CDR3 DNA reads as TGCGCCAGCAGCTTGGCCGCTAACACTGAAGCTTTCTTT. This translates into CASSLAANTEAFF. The chain has TRBV5-1 and TRBJ1-1; D is undetermined. Trimming left V 0 bases short and J 2 bases short, with 5 bases between. Looked up from germline, CDR1 is SGHRS and CDR2 is YFSETQ. The CDR3 runs to 13 residues.

This chain links TRBV29-1 with TRBJ2-3; the D is unclear. This CDR3 has 14 amino acids. V was shortened by 3 bases and J by 3 bases, with 13 bases between the two germline ends. Per the germline V gene, CDR1 is SQVTM and CDR2 is ANQGSEA. This CDR3 is CSVDLAEHTDTQYF. As DNA, the CDR3 is TGCAGCGTTGATCTGGCGGAGCATACAGATACGCAGTATTTT.

This clone was seen a handful of times. The rearrangement links TRBV20-1 to TRBJ1-2, with 7 bases that match TRBD1. V was pared by 5 bases and J by 7 bases, with 1 base of the junction left unmatched. Germline CDR1 DFQATT, CDR2 SNEGSKA (reference sequence). This CDR3 contains 10 residues. The DNA of the CDR3 is TGCAGTGCTGACAGGGTTGGCTACACCTTC. Amino acid sequence: CSADRVGYTF.

J is TRBJ1-6 and V is TRBV5-6; TRBD1 matches at 9 bases. This CDR3 comprises 15 residues. The trim removed 4 bases at V and 10 bases at J, leaving 9 bases unmatched. Looked up from germline, CDR1 is SGHDT and CDR2 is YYEEEE. The CDR3, as DNA: TGTGCCAGCAGCCCCTGGGACAGGGCCCCCTCACCCCTCCACTTT. Its protein product is CASSPWDRAPSPLHF.

This clone showed up just once. The chain couples TRBV5-1 to TRBJ1-1; TRBD1 might be the D (6 bases). Deletions cut 2 bases from V and 1 base from J, with 9 bases between. The CDR3 is 14 residues long. Per germline, CDR1 SGHRS and CDR2 YFSETQ. CDR3 sequence (DNA): TGCGCCAGCAGCTTAGGACAGTGGAACACTGAAGCTTTCTTT. Encoded protein: CASSLGQWNTEAFF.

The chain employs TRBV5-6 and TRBJ2-1; D perhaps matches TRBD2 (6 bases). V was cut by 1 base and J by 9 bases, with 14 bases left in between. This CDR3 has 14 residues. CDR1 SGHDT and CDR2 YYEEEE come from the germline V gene. The CDR3 nucleotides are TGTGCCAGCAGCTTGCAAGCGGGCACGGGTGAGCAGTTCTTC. It translates to CASSLQAGTGEQFF.

The chain recombines TRBV19 with TRBJ2-7, with 7 bases that match TRBD1. This CDR3 contains 14 residues. CDR1 and CDR2 (germline): LNHDA, SQIVND (reference sequence). Unmatched junction bases numbered 6, after V lost 4 bases and J lost 3 bases. This CDR3 is CASSRWDRLYEQYF. CDR3 nucleotides: TGTGCCAGTAGTAGGTGGGACAGACTCTACGAGCAGTACTTC.

V is TRBV11-3 and J is TRBJ2-7; D not resolved. Germline lookup yields CDR1 SGHNT and CDR2 YENEEA. This CDR3 has 14 amino acids. The ends were cut back, 4 bases at V and 2 bases at J, with 12 bases in the middle. In nucleotides, the CDR3 is TGTGCCAGCAGCTCACCACGGGTAACCTACGAGCAGTACTTC. Its protein is CASSSPRVTYEQYF. The full variable domain, its missing parts supplied by reference TRBV11-3 and TRBJ2-7, is EAGVVQSPRYKIIEKKQPVAFWCNPISGHNTLYWYLQNLGQGPELLIRYENEEAVDDSQLPKDRFSAERLKGVDSTLKIQPAELGDSAVYLCASSSPRVTYEQYFGPGTRLTVT.

This clone showed up just a few times. CDR3 in amino acids: CASTDTPGDGYTF. Here the CDR3 DNA reads TGTGCCAGTACCGACACCCCAGGGGATGGCTACACCTTC. The chain joins TRBV19 to TRBJ1-2; D is perhaps TRBD1 (6 bases). This CDR3 region has 13 residues. Germline V gene lookup returns CDR1 LNHDA and CDR2 SQIVND (reference sequence). Trimming left V 7 bases short and J 6 bases short, with 15 bases between.

The V and J genes are TRBV5-6 and TRBJ1-2; D is possibly TRBD1 (6 bases). CDR3 length equals 15 residues. V shed 1 base and J shed 6 bases, with 16 bases lying between them. Germline CDR1 SGHDT, CDR2 YYEEEE. CDR3 region: CASSLLAPGGHGYTF. The CDR3 region has the DNA TGTGCCAGCAGCTTGTTGGCACCCGGGGGGCATGGCTACACCTTC.

V and J are TRBV29-1 and TRBJ2-1; D is unresolved. V lost 4 bases, J lost 7 bases, and 17 bases lay in between. Germline CDR1 and CDR2: SQVTM and ANQGSEA. The CDR3 consists of 14 residues. CDR3 nucleotide sequence: TGCAGCGTTGTGAGTGGGCCCTACAGTAATGAGCAGTTCTTC. Translated, it gives CSVVSGPYSNEQFF.

The gene calls are TRBV7-9 and TRBJ2-1; 14 positions match TRBD2. With V trimmed by 5 bases and J by 8 bases, 5 bases remained unmatched. Germline-derived CDR1 and CDR2 are SEHNR and FQNEAQ (reference sequence). The CDR3 has 15 amino acids. The DNA for the CDR3 is TGTGCCAGCAGCCGGACTAGCGGGAGGCAGTATGAGCAGTTCTTC. Amino acids: CASSRTSGRQYEQFF. The full variable domain, completed using reference TRBV7-9 and TRBJ2-1, is DTGVSQNPRHKITKRGQNVTFRCDPISEHNRLYWYRQTLGQGPEFLTYFQNEAQLEKSRLLSDRFSAERPKGSFSTLEIQRTEQGDSAMYLCASSRTSGRQYEQFFGPGTRLTVL.

In its sample, this clone was seen once. The chain carries TRBV14 and TRBJ1-4; TRBD1 matches 8 bases. V shed 6 bases and J 4 bases; nucleotides not matched to a gene: 7. The CDR3 consists of 15 residues. Germline V gives CDR1 SGHDN, CDR2 FVKESK. CDR3 in DNA: TGTGCCAGCAGTGACGGACAGGGCCATAATGAAAAACTGTTTTTT. It codes for CASSDGQGHNEKLFF.

This chain links TRBV6-5 with TRBJ2-2; TRBD2 aligns across 8 bases. Trimming cost V 7 bases and J 3 bases; bases outside gene matches: 7. CDR1 and CDR2 (germline): MNHEY, SVGAGI. CDR3 length equals 15 residues. CDR3 in DNA: TGTGCCAGCACCACTATAGCGGGGTACACCGGGGAGCTGTTTTTT. Residues: CASTTIAGYTGELFF.

The CDR3 DNA reads TGTGCCAGCAGTCTTTTCCGGGACAGTCCGTTCGCTGGCTACACCTTC. It is translated as CASSLFRDSPFAGYTF. The chain uses TRBV14 and TRBJ1-2; TRBD1 aligns across 7 bases. Germline CDR1 reads SGHDN; CDR2 reads FVKESK. The CDR3 contains 16 residues. V shed 6 bases, J shed 7 bases, and the junction held 17 bases outside the gene matches.

In this sample, this clone turned up a few times. The chain is built from TRBV27 and TRBJ2-2; D unclear. The V end was cut by 6 bases, the J end by 3 bases, with 11 bases between. CDR3 size: 14 residues. Germline loops: CDR1 MNHEY, CDR2 SMNVEV (reference sequence). DNA for the CDR3: TGTGCCAGCAGGAGGTACGTGGACACCGGGGAGCTGTTTTTT. Protein sequence: CASRRYVDTGELFF.